This T cell receptor (beta chain) was found in a study of cytomegalovirus exposure and HLA in healthy donors. Overall study results and limits: There were under 200 TCR beta chains listed as cytomegalovirus-associated. The tendency of first-cohort TCR clusters to co-occur in the 120 or so validation repertoires emerged from a later analysis.

A note on this clone: What it binds is not known.

Only in-frame clones appear in the TCRdb table, and some are missing; sequencing was by immunoSEQ multiplex PCR. The sample lists 56,000 or so clones, over 85% occurring once. Trimming took 11 bases from V and 2 from J, leaving 13 bases between them. The CDR3 sequence is 12 residues long. Germline V gene data show CDR1 as ENHRY and CDR2 as SYGVKD. Sequencing was performed on PBMCs. The gene calls are TRBV10-3 and TRBJ2-7, with D maybe TRBD1 (7 bases). The TCR was taken from a man aged 18 to 30 in good health and CMV-seronegative. CDR3: CAAGGGTYEQYF. CDR3 bases: TGTGCCGCCGGAGGGGGCACCTACGAGCAGTACTTC.